Following are 30 T cell receptor beta chains from one sample sequenced in a study of identical twins. Via MiXCR, TCRdb re-called the 5' RACE reads, giving one row per CDR3 protein. Of under 350,000 distinct CDR3 sequences in the sample, roughly 10% were seen once. The data were also submitted as part of a second study, on yellow fever vaccine responses in identical twins.

Sequencing was carried out using CD8+ T cells sorted from blood. The receptor set was obtained from a woman aged 18-29 years in good health.

This clonotype was picked up many times. V is TRBV4-1 and J is TRBJ1-1; TRBD1 aligns across 7 bases. Germline lookup yields CDR1 MGHRA and CDR2 YSYEKL. The CDR3 has 15 residues. The J segment lost 0 bases and the V segment lost 6 bases, leaving 7 bases of the junction unmatched. The CDR3 sequence: CASSLDRDLNTEAFF. CDR3 coding DNA: TGCGCCAGCAGTTTAGACAGGGACCTGAACACTGAAGCTTTCTTT.

The genes are TRBV7-2 and TRBJ2-7; 7 bases align to TRBD2. The trim removed 0 bases at V and 10 bases at J, leaving 6 bases unmatched. This CDR3 is built from 13 residues. Germline-derived CDR1 and CDR2 are SGHTA and FQGNSA. CDR3 loop: CASSLAGAGNQYF. DNA of the CDR3: TGTGCCAGCAGCTTAGCGGGAGCGGGGAATCAGTACTTC.

The sample holds many counts of this clonotype. The chain uses TRBV19 and TRBJ2-1, with D perhaps TRBD1 or TRBD2 (5 bases each). From germline, CDR1 is LNHDA and CDR2 SQIVND (reference sequence). V lost 0 bases, J lost 6 bases, and 24 bases lay in between. This CDR3 has 19 amino acids. CDR3 DNA: TGTGCCAGTAGTATAGATGTATCTTTCGGGACCTTAGAGTTCAATGAGCAGTTCTTC. Its translation is CASSIDVSFGTLEFNEQFF.

This clonotype came up many times. The genes are TRBV29-1 and TRBJ2-2; 8 nucleotides match TRBD1. The junction had 9 bases not matched to a gene; V was cut back by 6 bases and J by 3 bases. This CDR3 is 15 amino acids long. Per germline, CDR1 SQVTM and CDR2 ANQGSEA. CDR3 bases: TGCAGCGTCAAAGGCGGACAGGGCGACACCGGGGAGCTGTTTTTT. Translated, it gives CSVKGGQGDTGELFF.

This clonotype appeared many times. The rearrangement joins TRBV5-1 to TRBJ2-7; D is possibly TRBD1 (5 bases). With 0 bases removed from V and 3 bases from J, the gap between germline ends came to 7 bases. The germline V gene has CDR1 SGHRS and CDR2 YFSETQ. The CDR3 totals 13 residues. This CDR3 is CASSLGQLYEQYF. The CDR3 DNA is TGCGCCAGCAGCTTGGGACAGCTCTACGAGCAGTACTTC.

This clonotype has a handful of counts. This rearrangement joins TRBV10-3 to TRBJ2-7; D possibly corresponds to TRBD2 (5 bases). This CDR3 spans 11 amino acids. The V end was cut by 6 bases, the J end by 5 bases, with 8 bases between. The V gene's germline CDR1 is ENHRY and CDR2 SYGVKD. DNA for the CDR3: TGTGCCATCAGCGGAGGCCACGAGCAGTACTTC. Its translation: CAISGGHEQYF.

This clonotype was observed many times. The CDR3 protein is CSAPGQKSYREQFF. The CDR3 nucleotides are TGCAGCGCCCCAGGCCAGAAAAGCTACAGGGAGCAGTTCTTC. The chain carries TRBV29-1 and TRBJ2-1; D possibly corresponds to TRBD1 (5 bases). Germline-derived CDR1 and CDR2 are SQVTM and ANQGSEA. The CDR3 contains 14 residues. V lost 7 bases, J lost 10 bases, and 23 bases lay in between.

A few counts support this clonotype. The chain has TRBV7-9 and TRBJ2-4; D gene uncertain. The V end was cut by 0 bases, the J end by 3 bases, with 15 bases between. The CDR3 extends over 17 amino acids. Per germline, CDR1 SEHNR and CDR2 FQNEAQ (reference sequence). CDR3 loop: CASSLALAPAIKNIQYF. The CDR3 DNA reads as TGTGCCAGCAGCTTAGCCCTCGCTCCGGCGATCAAAAACATTCAGTACTTC.

This clonotype was detected ten times or more. This chain joins TRBV5-1 and TRBJ2-5; D is ambiguous. The V gene's germline CDR1 is SGHRS and CDR2 YFSETQ. V was pared by 0 bases and J by 4 bases, with 13 bases between. This CDR3 comprises 15 residues. The CDR3 protein is CASSLVPVPGETQYF. The CDR3, as DNA: TGCGCCAGCAGCTTGGTCCCGGTCCCTGGAGAGACCCAGTACTTC.

The gene calls are TRBV28 and TRBJ1-4, with D unclear. Trimming cost V 6 bases and J 3 bases, with 11 bases left between them. The CDR3 runs to 14 residues. Per germline, CDR1 MDHEN and CDR2 SYDVKM. Here the CDR3 DNA reads TGTGCCAGCAGGGCTTGGGCACCTAATGAAAAACTGTTTTTT. Translation: CASRAWAPNEKLFF.

This clonotype was counted many times. The chain has TRBV4-3 and TRBJ2-7; 7 nucleotides align to TRBD2. The CDR3 spans 14 residues. Germline trimming cut 0 bases from V and 5 bases from J; bases unmatched to any gene: 4. Germline lookup yields CDR1 LGHNA and CDR2 YSLEER. CDR3 loop: CASSQDTSEDEQYF. As DNA, the CDR3 is TGCGCCAGCAGCCAAGATACTAGCGAGGACGAGCAGTACTTC.

This clonotype was counted at least ten times. The rearrangement links TRBV10-3 to TRBJ2-5; 10 nucleotides agree with TRBD1. The V gene end was trimmed by 5 bases and the J gene end by 5 bases; junction bases not matched to a gene: 5. Germline lookup yields CDR1 ENHRY and CDR2 SYGVKD. The CDR3 sequence is 14 residues long. The CDR3 DNA sequence: TGTGCCATCAGTCCCGACAGGGGGCAGGAGACCCAGTACTTC. Its protein is CAISPDRGQETQYF.

This clonotype has ten or more counts. This chain connects TRBV29-1 to TRBJ2-2; a weak D match, TRBD1 (5 bases). Germline CDR1 SQVTM, CDR2 ANQGSEA. The CDR3 is made up of 12 amino acids. Trimming left V 5 bases short and J 4 bases short, with 8 bases between. The CDR3 bases are TGCAGCGTTACAGGATTCACCGGGGAGCTGTTTTTT. It codes for CSVTGFTGELFF.

This clonotype was seen at least ten times. The chain couples TRBV29-1 to TRBJ2-7; 9 nucleotides match TRBD1. The germline V gene has CDR1 SQVTM and CDR2 ANQGSEA. V lost 6 bases to trimming and J lost 6 bases; unmatched junction nucleotides: 12. This CDR3 spans 14 amino acids. The CDR3 reads CSVEFRDRESEQYF. DNA of the CDR3: TGCAGCGTGGAATTCCGGGACAGGGAGTCCGAGCAGTACTTC.

The chain links TRBV6-1 to TRBJ2-3; 13 bases match TRBD2. The CDR3 length is 18 residues. CDR1 is MNHNS and CDR2 is SASEGT in the germline V gene. V trimming: 6 bases; J trimming: 1 base; junction bases outside the gene matches: 10. CDR3 protein: CASSTGTSGAFGTDTQYF. The DNA of the CDR3 is TGTGCCAGCAGCACCGGGACTAGCGGGGCCTTTGGCACAGATACGCAGTATTTT.

The chain carries TRBV7-8 and TRBJ2-1; D may be TRBD1 or TRBD2 (6 bases each). CDR1 is SGHVS and CDR2 is FQNEAQ in the germline V gene. CDR3 length: 16 residues. Trimming shortened V by 4 bases and J by 0 bases, and 13 bases separated the two germline ends. In nucleotides, the CDR3 is TGTGCCAGCAGCTCCACCGGGGGCGGCTCCTACAATGAGCAGTTCTTC. Its translation: CASSSTGGGSYNEQFF. Full variable domain (remainder filled in from reference TRBV7-8 and TRBJ2-1): GAGVSQSPRYKVAKRGQDVALRCDPISGHVSLFWYQQALGQGPEFLTYFQNEAQLDKSGLPSDRFFAERPEGSVSTLKIQRTQQEDSAVYLCASSSTGGGSYNEQFFGPGTRLTVL.

This clonotype has more than one count but fewer than ten. This chain joins TRBV27 and TRBJ2-1, with TRBD2 matching over 13 bases. The CDR3 has 16 amino acids. Germline V CDR1 and CDR2: MNHEY, SMNVEV (reference sequence). With V trimmed by 0 bases and J by 8 bases, 4 bases remained unmatched. This CDR3 is CASSLSTSGGPHEQFF. In DNA, the CDR3 is TGTGCCAGCAGTTTATCGACTAGCGGGGGGCCCCATGAGCAGTTCTTC.

This clonotype has at least ten counts. V and J are TRBV5-1 and TRBJ2-4, with D possibly being TRBD1 (6 bases). V lost 3 bases to trimming and J lost 9 bases, with 22 bases between them. Germline loops: CDR1 SGHRS, CDR2 YFSETQ. The CDR3 length is 16 residues. The CDR3 protein is CASSSNIETGEGIQYF. The CDR3 coding sequence is TGCGCCAGCAGCTCAAATATTGAGACAGGAGAAGGCATTCAGTACTTC.

This clonotype was counted only a few times. CDR3 in amino acids: CASSFIGRGGYEQYF. The CDR3 DNA follows: TGTGCCAGCAGTTTTATCGGCAGGGGAGGGTACGAGCAGTACTTC. This rearrangement joins TRBV12-3 or TRBV12-4 to TRBJ2-7, with D perhaps matching TRBD2 (7 bases). V lost 3 bases and J 4 bases, leaving 16 bases between the germline ends. The CDR3 is 15 amino acids.

This clonotype was counted a few times. The chain employs TRBV20-1 and TRBJ2-7; D is unclear. Trimming pared 2 bases from V and 3 bases from J, leaving 14 bases between. Looked up from germline, CDR1 is DFQATT and CDR2 is SNEGSKA (reference sequence). The CDR3 is 14 residues long. In DNA form, the CDR3 reads TGCAGTGCTAGATCGTGGACGGAATTCTACGAGCAGTACTTC. Amino acids: CSARSWTEFYEQYF.

This clonotype was counted a few times. The V call is TRBV27, the J call TRBJ2-7; D is uncertain. From germline, CDR1 is MNHEY and CDR2 SMNVEV (reference sequence). Trimming removed 7 bases from V and 2 bases from J, with 15 bases in between. There are 14 residues in the CDR3. The CDR3 reads CASIRTSTPYEQYF. As DNA, the CDR3 is TGTGCCAGCATCCGGACCTCGACACCCTACGAGCAGTACTTC.

The sample holds many counts of this clonotype. The chain joins TRBV7-6 to TRBJ1-1, with no clear D. The CDR3 runs 13 residues. Germline V gives CDR1 SGHVS, CDR2 FNYEAQ. Trimming cost V 1 base and J 4 bases, with 7 bases left between them. CDR3 loop: CASSLGKGTEAFF. The CDR3 DNA reads TGTGCCAGCAGCTTAGGGAAGGGCACTGAAGCTTTCTTT.

This chain connects TRBV12-3 or TRBV12-4 to TRBJ2-1; TRBD2 might be the D (5 bases). V gave up 1 base and J gave up 2 bases, with 12 bases separating them. This CDR3 spans 16 amino acids. The CDR3 bases are TGTGCCAGCAGTTTAGTCGAAGGAGGAACCTACAATGAGCAGTTCTTC. It specifies CASSLVEGGTYNEQFF.

The chain joins TRBV28 to TRBJ2-7, with D perhaps matching TRBD1 or TRBD2 (5 bases each). The CDR3 length is 14 residues. Germline lookup yields CDR1 MDHEN and CDR2 SYDVKM. V gave up 3 bases and J gave up 5 bases, with 14 bases separating them. CDR3 in amino acids: CASSFAPGSHEQYF. The CDR3 coding sequence is TGTGCCAGCAGTTTCGCCCCAGGGAGCCACGAGCAGTACTTC.

This clonotype has just a few counts. The V gene is TRBV2, the J gene TRBJ2-7; D is possibly TRBD2 (6 bases). CDR3 size: 14 residues. Trimming shortened V by 3 bases and J by 2 bases, and 11 bases separated the two germline ends. Germline V gives CDR1 SNHLY, CDR2 FYNNEI. CDR3: CASSDGGLTYEQYF. The CDR3 DNA follows: TGTGCCAGCAGTGACGGGGGACTCACCTACGAGCAGTACTTC.

The chain has TRBV30 and TRBJ1-1; D ambiguous. CDR1 and CDR2 from the germline V gene are GTSNPN and SVGIG (reference sequence). Deletions cut 4 bases from V and 1 base from J, with 7 bases between. The CDR3 loop spans 12 amino acids. Here the CDR3 DNA reads TGTGCCTGGACAGGCCCGAACACTGAAGCTTTCTTT. Translated: CAWTGPNTEAFF.

This clonotype came up a few times. This chain links TRBV6-4 with TRBJ2-7; TRBD2 matches 7 bases. The CDR3 extends over 12 amino acids. From germline, CDR1 is MRHNA and CDR2 SNTAGT. V lost 2 bases and J lost 7; bases outside the gene matches: 2. The CDR3 nucleotides are TGTGCCAGCAGTGACGGGGGAGGGGAGCAGTACTTC. It encodes CASSDGGGEQYF.

This clonotype was observed many times. This chain links TRBV2 with TRBJ2-1, with TRBD2 matching over 8 bases. CDR1 SNHLY and CDR2 FYNNEI come from the germline V gene. V lost 6 bases, J lost 5 bases, and 9 bases stayed unmatched. This CDR3 comprises 15 residues. The DNA of the CDR3 is TGTGCCAGCAGCGACCCCCGGCGGGGGGACAATGAGCAGTTCTTC. Translated: CASSDPRRGDNEQFF. The full variable domain, its missing parts supplied by reference TRBV2 and TRBJ2-1, is EPEVTQTPSHQVTQMGQEVILRCVPISNHLYFYWYRQILGQKVEFLVSFYNNEISEKSEIFDDQFSVERPDGSNFTLKIRSTKLEDSAMYFCASSDPRRGDNEQFFGPGTRLTVL.

This clonotype has just a few counts. V usage is TRBV24-1 and J usage is TRBJ1-5; D not resolved. The CDR3 sequence is 14 residues long. Germline V CDR1 and CDR2: KGHDR, SFDVKD. Between the trimmed V and J ends, which lost 3 bases and 3 bases, there was a span of 8 bases. CDR3 nucleotides: TGTGCCACCAGTGATGCTGACAACAATCAGCCCCAGCATTTT. The encoded protein is CATSDADNNQPQHF.

A few counts support this clonotype. This chain uses TRBV5-6 with TRBJ2-6, with 7 positions matching TRBD1. Trimming took 2 bases from V and 0 from J; bases not matched to a gene: 5. The CDR3 sequence is 17 residues long. Germline CDR1 reads SGHDT; CDR2 reads YYEEEE. The CDR3 DNA sequence: TGTGCCAGCAGCTTTTCGACAGGGCACTCTGGGGCCAACGTCCTGACTTTC. Protein: CASSFSTGHSGANVLTF.